The entry below gives a single TCR beta chain sequence along with its context. The CDR3 length is 13 residues. The V gene's germline CDR1 is KGHDR and CDR2 SFDVKD. V lost 4 bases to trimming and J lost 6 bases, with 10 bases between them. Ages ranged from roughly 18 to 100 years, with residence in 20 to 30 US areas. Participant-reported clinical history was the basis for cohort assignment. Method: immunoSEQ multiplex PCR; TCRdb's copy keeps in-frame clones and lacks some. This sample has about 370,000 clones, with 85% to 90% found just once. The data belong to a study of blood T cell repertoires in COVID-19. Looking at the study overall: Material from acute and convalescent COVID-19 was sourced from the United States, Italy and Spain.

V is TRBV24-1 and J is TRBJ2-3; D perhaps matches TRBD2 (6 bases). Sample: PBMCs or T cells enriched from blood (not recorded which). The clonotype comes from a man younger than 35 who had recovered from COVID-19. CDR3 residues: CATSDGGDDTQYF. The CDR3 bases are TGTGCCACCAGTGACGGGGGTGACGATACGCAGTATTTT.